Listed below are T cell receptor beta chains from one sample, sequenced in a study of blood T cell repertoires in COVID-19. TCRdb's copy holds only in-frame clones and misses some; the assay was immunoSEQ multiplex PCR. The sample lists 52,000 or so clones; over 70% were seen once. Sequenced: peripheral blood. Receptor source: a human donor in a cohort sampled during active COVID-19. Each CDR3 is given with its conserved first and last residue. Fields, in order: J gene, clone size, D gene, V gene, CDR3 DNA, CDR3 protein. A D gene is named only where the DNA matches it firmly. Expanded clones get a size class; other rows say once, few or many, or leave the size out.

j_call: TRBJ1-2
clone_size: few
d_call: NA
v_call: TRBV11-2
cdr3_nt: TGTGCCAGCAGCTTAGAGGCTTATGGCTACACCTTC
cdr3_aa: CASSLEAYGYTF

j_call: TRBJ1-6
clone_size: NA
d_call: NA
v_call: TRBV30
cdr3_nt: TGTGCCTGGATTGGAAGCGGAACTTATAATTCACCCCTCCACTTT
cdr3_aa: CAWIGSGTYNSPLHF

j_call: TRBJ1-2
clone_size: few
d_call: NA
v_call: TRBV27
cdr3_nt: TGTGCCAGCAGTTTTAGGGGAGGAAATGGCTACACCTTC
cdr3_aa: CASSFRGGNGYTF

j_call: TRBJ2-7
clone_size: NA
d_call: TRBD2
v_call: TRBV13
cdr3_nt: TGTGCCAGCAGCCCAGGGGTTCTAGCGGGGGCCTCCTACGAGCAGTACTTC
cdr3_aa: CASSPGVLAGASYEQYF

j_call: TRBJ2-7
clone_size: NA
d_call: NA
v_call: TRBV6-2/TRBV6-3
cdr3_nt: TGTGCCAGCAGTCCAACTCCGTTCCCCTACGAGCAGTACTTC
cdr3_aa: CASSPTPFPYEQYF

j_call: TRBJ1-3
clone_size: few
d_call: NA
v_call: TRBV14
cdr3_nt: TGTGCCAGCAGCTTCAGGGGCGCGGCTGGAAACACCATATATTTT
cdr3_aa: CASSFRGAAGNTIYF

j_call: TRBJ1-2
clone_size: once
d_call: TRBD1
v_call: TRBV19
cdr3_nt: TGTGCCAGTAGTTCCCGGGGACAGGGGATGTATGGCTACACCTTC
cdr3_aa: CASSSRGQGMYGYTF

j_call: TRBJ1-2
clone_size: NA
d_call: TRBD1
v_call: TRBV7-6
cdr3_nt: TGTGCCAGCAGCTTGGGTAACAGGGGAGCTAACTATGGCTACACCTTC
cdr3_aa: CASSLGNRGANYGYTF

j_call: TRBJ2-7
clone_size: once
d_call: TRBD2
v_call: TRBV7-2
cdr3_nt: TGTGCCAGCAGCTTAGACCCTAGCGGTTCCTACGAGCAGTACTTC
cdr3_aa: CASSLDPSGSYEQYF

j_call: TRBJ2-7
clone_size: NA
d_call: TRBD2
v_call: TRBV18
cdr3_nt: TGTGCCAGCTCACCTCCGCGGGGGGCGGGAACCTACGAGCAGTACTTC
cdr3_aa: CASSPPRGAGTYEQYF

j_call: TRBJ2-7
clone_size: NA
d_call: TRBD2
v_call: TRBV4-3
cdr3_nt: TGCGCCAGCAGCCAAGCGCAGACTAGCCCCTACGAGCAGTACTTC
cdr3_aa: CASSQAQTSPYEQYF

j_call: TRBJ2-3
clone_size: NA
d_call: NA
v_call: TRBV4-3
cdr3_nt: TGCGCCAGCAGCCAATCCGAAGCGACTAATGTCACAGATACGCAGTATTTT
cdr3_aa: CASSQSEATNVTDTQYF

j_call: TRBJ2-5
clone_size: NA
d_call: TRBD1
v_call: TRBV7-9
cdr3_nt: TGTGCCAGCAGCTTGGGGGACAGGAGGTCGCGGACCCAGTACTTC
cdr3_aa: CASSLGDRRSRTQYF

j_call: TRBJ1-5
clone_size: NA
d_call: TRBD1
v_call: TRBV19
cdr3_nt: TGTGCCAGTAGTCTCACAGGGGGGGTCGGGCAGCCCCAGCATTTT
cdr3_aa: CASSLTGGVGQPQHF

j_call: TRBJ2-1
clone_size: NA
d_call: NA
v_call: TRBV24-1
cdr3_nt: TGTGCCACCAGTGATCGCGCTGCACGTCAGGGGTCCAATGAGCAGTTCTTC
cdr3_aa: CATSDRAARQGSNEQFF

j_call: TRBJ1-5
clone_size: NA
d_call: NA
v_call: TRBV9
cdr3_nt: TGTGCCAGCAGCGTAGCCCCAACGGATCAGCCCCAGCATTTT
cdr3_aa: CASSVAPTDQPQHF

j_call: TRBJ1-3
clone_size: NA
d_call: NA
v_call: TRBV30
cdr3_nt: TGTGCCTGGAGTTTTAGCTCTGGAAACACCATATATTTT
cdr3_aa: CAWSFSSGNTIYF

j_call: TRBJ1-3
clone_size: NA
d_call: TRBD1
v_call: TRBV4-3
cdr3_nt: TGCGCCAGCAGCCAAGTAGGGGGCCTAAGCTCTGGAAACACCATATATTTT
cdr3_aa: CASSQVGGLSSGNTIYF